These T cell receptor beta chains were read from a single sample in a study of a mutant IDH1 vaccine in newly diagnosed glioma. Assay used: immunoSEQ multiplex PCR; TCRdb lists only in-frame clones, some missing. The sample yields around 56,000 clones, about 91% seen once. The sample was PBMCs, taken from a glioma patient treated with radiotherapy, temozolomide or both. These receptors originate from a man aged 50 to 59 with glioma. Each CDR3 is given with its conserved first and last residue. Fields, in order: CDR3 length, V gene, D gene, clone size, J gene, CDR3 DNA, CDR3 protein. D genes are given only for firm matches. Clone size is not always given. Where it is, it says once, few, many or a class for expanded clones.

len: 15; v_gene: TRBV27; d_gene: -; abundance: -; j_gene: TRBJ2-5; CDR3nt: TGTGCCAGCAGTTTAGGCGGGTCTCGCCCAGAGACCCAGTACTTC; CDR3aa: CASSLGGSRPETQYF
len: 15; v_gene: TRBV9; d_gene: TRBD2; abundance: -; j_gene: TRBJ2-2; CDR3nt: TGTGCCAGCAGCCCTAGCGGGCTGAACACCGGGGAGCTGTTTTTT; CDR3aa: CASSPSGLNTGELFF
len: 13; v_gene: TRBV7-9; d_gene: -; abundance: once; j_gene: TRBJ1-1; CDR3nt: TGTGCCAGCAGCTTAGACAGGAACACTGAAGCTTTCTTT; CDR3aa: CASSLDRNTEAFF
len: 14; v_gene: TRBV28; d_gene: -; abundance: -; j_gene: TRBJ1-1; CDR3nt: TGTGCCAGCAGTTTGCGAGGGAGACGGACTGAAGCTTTCTTT; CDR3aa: CASSLRGRRTEAFF
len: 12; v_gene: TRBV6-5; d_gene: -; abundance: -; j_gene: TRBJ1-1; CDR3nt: TGTGCCAGCAGTTATAGGAACACTGAAGCTTTCTTT; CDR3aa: CASSYRNTEAFF
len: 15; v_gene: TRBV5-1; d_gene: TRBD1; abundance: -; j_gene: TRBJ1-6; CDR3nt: TGCGCCAGCAGCCTGGAGGGACAGTCAAATTCACCCCTCCACTTT; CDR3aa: CASSLEGQSNSPLHF
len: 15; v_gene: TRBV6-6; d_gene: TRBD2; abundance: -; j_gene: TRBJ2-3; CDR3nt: TGTGCCAGCACCGATACGGGGGGATCCACAGATACGCAGTATTTT; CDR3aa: CASTDTGGSTDTQYF
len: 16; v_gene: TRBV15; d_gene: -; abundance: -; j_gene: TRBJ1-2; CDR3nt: TGTGCCACCAGCAGAGATCGCCGACAGGTTACCTATGGCTACACCTTC; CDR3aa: CATSRDRRQVTYGYTF
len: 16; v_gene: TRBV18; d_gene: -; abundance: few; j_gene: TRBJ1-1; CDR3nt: TGTGCCAGCTCCCGCTCCCAGGCAGGTCGGAACACTGAAGCTTTCTTT; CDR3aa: CASSRSQAGRNTEAFF
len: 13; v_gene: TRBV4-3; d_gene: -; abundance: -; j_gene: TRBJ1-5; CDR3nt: TGCGCCAGCAGTCCCGGCAGGGACCAGCCCCAGCATTTT; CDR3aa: CASSPGRDQPQHF
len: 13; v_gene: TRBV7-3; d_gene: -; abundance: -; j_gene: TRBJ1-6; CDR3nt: TGTGCCAGCAGCAGACAAGCGGGGTCACCCCTCCACTTT; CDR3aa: CASSRQAGSPLHF
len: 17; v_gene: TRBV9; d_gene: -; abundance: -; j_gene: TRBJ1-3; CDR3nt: TGTGCCAGCAGCGTAGACCCGGGGGGAAGCTCTGGAAACACCATATATTTT; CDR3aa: CASSVDPGGSSGNTIYF
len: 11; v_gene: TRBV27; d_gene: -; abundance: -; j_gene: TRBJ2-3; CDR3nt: TGTGCCAGCAAATTCACAGATACGCAGTATTTT; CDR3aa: CASKFTDTQYF
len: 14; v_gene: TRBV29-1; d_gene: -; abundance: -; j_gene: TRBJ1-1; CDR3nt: TGCAGCGTTGAACAGGGCTATCTGAACACTGAAGCTTTCTTT; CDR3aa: CSVEQGYLNTEAFF
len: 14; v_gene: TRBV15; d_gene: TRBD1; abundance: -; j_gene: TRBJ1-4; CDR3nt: TGTGCCACCAATCCCGGGACAGACAATGAAAAACTGTTTTTT; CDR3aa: CATNPGTDNEKLFF
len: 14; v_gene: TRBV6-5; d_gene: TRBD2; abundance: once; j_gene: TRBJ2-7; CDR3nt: TGTGCCAGCAGTTATGGCGGGGGGGGCTACGAGCAGTACTTC; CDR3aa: CASSYGGGGYEQYF
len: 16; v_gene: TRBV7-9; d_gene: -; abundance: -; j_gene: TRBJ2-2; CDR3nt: TGTGCCAGCAGCTTAGTGGCGGGGCTGGGCACCGGGGAGCTGTTTTTT; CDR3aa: CASSLVAGLGTGELFF
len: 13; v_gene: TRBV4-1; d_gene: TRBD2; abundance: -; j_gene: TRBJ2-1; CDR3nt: TGCGCCAGCAGCGCGGGGGGCTACAATGAGCAGTTCTTC; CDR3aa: CASSAGGYNEQFF
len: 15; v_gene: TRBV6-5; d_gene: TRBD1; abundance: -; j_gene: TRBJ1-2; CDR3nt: TGTGCCAGCAGAACCCCGGGGACAGCGTTTGGTGGCTACACCTTC; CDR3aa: CASRTPGTAFGGYTF
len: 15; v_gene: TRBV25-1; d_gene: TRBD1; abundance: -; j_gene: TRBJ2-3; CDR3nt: TGTGCCAGCAGGAGACAGGGTCGAAGCACAGATACGCAGTATTTT; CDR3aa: CASRRQGRSTDTQYF
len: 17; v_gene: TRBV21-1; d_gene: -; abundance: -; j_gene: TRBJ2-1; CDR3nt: TGTGCCAGCAGCAAAGAAGGATCTGCGGGCACCTACAATGAGCAGTTCTTC; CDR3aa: CASSKEGSAGTYNEQFF
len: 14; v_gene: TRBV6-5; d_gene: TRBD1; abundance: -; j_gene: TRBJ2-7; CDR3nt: TGTGCCAGCAGAGACACAGGGGGGAGCTACGAGCAGTACTTC; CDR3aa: CASRDTGGSYEQYF
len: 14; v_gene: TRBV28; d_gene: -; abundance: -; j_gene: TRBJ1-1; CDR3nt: TGTGCCAGCCGCACCCCGGCAGGGGTCGTTGAAGCTTTCTTT; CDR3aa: CASRTPAGVVEAFF
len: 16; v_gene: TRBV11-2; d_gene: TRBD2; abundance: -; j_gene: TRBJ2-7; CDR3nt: TGTGCCAGCAGCTTAGAGGCGACTAGCGGACTTTGGGAGCAGTACTTC; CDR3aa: CASSLEATSGLWEQYF
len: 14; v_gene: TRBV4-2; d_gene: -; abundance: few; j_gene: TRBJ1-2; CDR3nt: TGTGCCAGCAGCCAAGACCGGGACGGATATGGCTACACCTTC; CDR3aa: CASSQDRDGYGYTF
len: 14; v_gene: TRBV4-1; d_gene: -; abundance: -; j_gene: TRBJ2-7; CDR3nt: TGCGCCAGCAGCCAAGATCTGGTGGCGGGCGGAAGGGCCTTC; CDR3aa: CASSQDLVAGGRAF
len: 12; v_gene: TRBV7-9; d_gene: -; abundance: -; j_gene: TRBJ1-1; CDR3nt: TGTGCCAGCAGCTTCAGGGACACTGAAGCTTTCTTT; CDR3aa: CASSFRDTEAFF
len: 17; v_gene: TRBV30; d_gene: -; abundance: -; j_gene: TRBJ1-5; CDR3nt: TGTGCCTGGAGCGTCGGGACCGACGGGGGGGGCAATCAGCCCCAGCATTTT; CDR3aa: CAWSVGTDGGGNQPQHF
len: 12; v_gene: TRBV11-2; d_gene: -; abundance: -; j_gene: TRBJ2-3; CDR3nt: TGTGCCAGCACCCCCAGCACAGATACGCAGTATTTT; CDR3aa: CASTPSTDTQYF
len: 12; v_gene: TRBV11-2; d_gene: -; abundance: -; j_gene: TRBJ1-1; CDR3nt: TGTGCCAGCAGCTCCGCGGGGCCTGAAGCTTTCTTT; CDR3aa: CASSSAGPEAFF
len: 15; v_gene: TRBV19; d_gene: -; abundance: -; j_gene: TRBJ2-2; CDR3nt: TGTGCCAGTAGTATACAGGGGAGGGGCACCGGGGAGCTGTTTTTT; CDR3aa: CASSIQGRGTGELFF
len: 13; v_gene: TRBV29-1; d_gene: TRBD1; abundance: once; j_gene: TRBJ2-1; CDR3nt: TGCAGCGTCCTAGGACAGGCGAACAATGAGCAGTTCTTC; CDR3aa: CSVLGQANNEQFF
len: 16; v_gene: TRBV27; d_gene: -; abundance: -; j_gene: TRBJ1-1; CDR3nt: TGTGCCAGCAGTTTATCCCAGGGGTCGGCGGACACTGAAGCTTTCTTT; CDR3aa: CASSLSQGSADTEAFF
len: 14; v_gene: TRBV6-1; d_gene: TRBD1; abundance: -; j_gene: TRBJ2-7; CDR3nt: TGTGCCAGCAGTGACACAGGGGGACCCTACGAGCAGTACTTC; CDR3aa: CASSDTGGPYEQYF
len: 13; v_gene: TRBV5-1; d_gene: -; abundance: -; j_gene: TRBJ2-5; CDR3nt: TGCGCCAGCAGCCCTCAGTGGGGAGAGACCCAGTACTTC; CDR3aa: CASSPQWGETQYF
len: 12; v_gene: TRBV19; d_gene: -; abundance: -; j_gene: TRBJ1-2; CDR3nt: TGTGCCAGTAGTAGGGGCGCGACTGGCTACACCTTC; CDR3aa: CASSRGATGYTF
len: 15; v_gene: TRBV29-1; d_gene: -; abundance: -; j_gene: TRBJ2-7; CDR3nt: TGCAGCGTTAGCGGGACAGCGTTAGGCTCCTACGAGCAGTACTTC; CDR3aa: CSVSGTALGSYEQYF
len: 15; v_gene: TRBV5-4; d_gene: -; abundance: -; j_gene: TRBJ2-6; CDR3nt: TGTGCCAGCAGCATTCAGGGAGTGGGGGCCAACGTCCTGACTTTC; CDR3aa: CASSIQGVGANVLTF
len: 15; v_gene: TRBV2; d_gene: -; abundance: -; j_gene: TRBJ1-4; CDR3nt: TGTGCCAGCAGTGCCGGGGGACACCTTAATGAAAAACTGTTTTTT; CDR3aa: CASSAGGHLNEKLFF
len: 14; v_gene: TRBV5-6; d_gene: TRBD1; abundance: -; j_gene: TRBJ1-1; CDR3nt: TGTGCCAGCAGAGCGGGACAGGTGAACACTGAAGCTTTCTTT; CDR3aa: CASRAGQVNTEAFF
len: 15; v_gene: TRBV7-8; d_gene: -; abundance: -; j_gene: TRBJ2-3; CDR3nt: TGTGCCAGCAGCTTAGGCCTAGCAGACGCAGATACGCAGTATTTT; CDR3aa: CASSLGLADADTQYF
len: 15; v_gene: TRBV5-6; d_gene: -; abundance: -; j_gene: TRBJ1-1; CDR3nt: TGTGCCAGCAGCCGGCCCGCGGGGTGGGGGGATGAAGCTTTCTTT; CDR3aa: CASSRPAGWGDEAFF
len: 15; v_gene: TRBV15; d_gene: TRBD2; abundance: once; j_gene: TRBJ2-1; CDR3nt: TGTGCCACCAGCAGAGAGGGTAGCGGGTGGAATGAGCAGTTCTTC; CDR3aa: CATSREGSGWNEQFF
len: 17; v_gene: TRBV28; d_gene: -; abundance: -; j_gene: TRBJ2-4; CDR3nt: TGTGCCAGCAGTTCGGCCCACCTCCAACTAGCCAAAAACATTCAGTACTTC; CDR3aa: CASSSAHLQLAKNIQYF
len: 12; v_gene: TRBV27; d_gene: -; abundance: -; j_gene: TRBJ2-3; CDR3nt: TGTGCCAGCAGTCCGAGATTAGATACGCAGTATTTT; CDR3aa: CASSPRLDTQYF
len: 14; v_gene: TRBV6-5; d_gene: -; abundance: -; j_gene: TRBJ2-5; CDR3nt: TGTGCCAGCAGTCTGGCCGGACAGAGCAAGACCCAGTACTTC; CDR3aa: CASSLAGQSKTQYF
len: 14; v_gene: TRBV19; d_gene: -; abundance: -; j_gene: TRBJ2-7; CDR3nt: TGTGCCAGTATTAACAGGGTTCTCTCCCACGAGCAGTACTTC; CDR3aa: CASINRVLSHEQYF
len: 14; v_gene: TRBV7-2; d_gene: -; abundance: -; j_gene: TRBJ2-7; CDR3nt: TGTGCCAGCAGCTTAGCGGGCCTACCCTACGAGCAGTACTTC; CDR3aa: CASSLAGLPYEQYF
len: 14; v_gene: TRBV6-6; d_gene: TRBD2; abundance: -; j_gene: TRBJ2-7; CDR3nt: TGTGCCAGCAGGACTAGCGGGAGTCTGTACGAGCAGTACTTC; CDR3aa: CASRTSGSLYEQYF
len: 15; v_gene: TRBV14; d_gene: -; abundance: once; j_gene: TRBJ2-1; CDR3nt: TGTGCCAGCAGCCCCTCCCAGGGATCCTACAATGAGCAGTTCTTC; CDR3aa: CASSPSQGSYNEQFF